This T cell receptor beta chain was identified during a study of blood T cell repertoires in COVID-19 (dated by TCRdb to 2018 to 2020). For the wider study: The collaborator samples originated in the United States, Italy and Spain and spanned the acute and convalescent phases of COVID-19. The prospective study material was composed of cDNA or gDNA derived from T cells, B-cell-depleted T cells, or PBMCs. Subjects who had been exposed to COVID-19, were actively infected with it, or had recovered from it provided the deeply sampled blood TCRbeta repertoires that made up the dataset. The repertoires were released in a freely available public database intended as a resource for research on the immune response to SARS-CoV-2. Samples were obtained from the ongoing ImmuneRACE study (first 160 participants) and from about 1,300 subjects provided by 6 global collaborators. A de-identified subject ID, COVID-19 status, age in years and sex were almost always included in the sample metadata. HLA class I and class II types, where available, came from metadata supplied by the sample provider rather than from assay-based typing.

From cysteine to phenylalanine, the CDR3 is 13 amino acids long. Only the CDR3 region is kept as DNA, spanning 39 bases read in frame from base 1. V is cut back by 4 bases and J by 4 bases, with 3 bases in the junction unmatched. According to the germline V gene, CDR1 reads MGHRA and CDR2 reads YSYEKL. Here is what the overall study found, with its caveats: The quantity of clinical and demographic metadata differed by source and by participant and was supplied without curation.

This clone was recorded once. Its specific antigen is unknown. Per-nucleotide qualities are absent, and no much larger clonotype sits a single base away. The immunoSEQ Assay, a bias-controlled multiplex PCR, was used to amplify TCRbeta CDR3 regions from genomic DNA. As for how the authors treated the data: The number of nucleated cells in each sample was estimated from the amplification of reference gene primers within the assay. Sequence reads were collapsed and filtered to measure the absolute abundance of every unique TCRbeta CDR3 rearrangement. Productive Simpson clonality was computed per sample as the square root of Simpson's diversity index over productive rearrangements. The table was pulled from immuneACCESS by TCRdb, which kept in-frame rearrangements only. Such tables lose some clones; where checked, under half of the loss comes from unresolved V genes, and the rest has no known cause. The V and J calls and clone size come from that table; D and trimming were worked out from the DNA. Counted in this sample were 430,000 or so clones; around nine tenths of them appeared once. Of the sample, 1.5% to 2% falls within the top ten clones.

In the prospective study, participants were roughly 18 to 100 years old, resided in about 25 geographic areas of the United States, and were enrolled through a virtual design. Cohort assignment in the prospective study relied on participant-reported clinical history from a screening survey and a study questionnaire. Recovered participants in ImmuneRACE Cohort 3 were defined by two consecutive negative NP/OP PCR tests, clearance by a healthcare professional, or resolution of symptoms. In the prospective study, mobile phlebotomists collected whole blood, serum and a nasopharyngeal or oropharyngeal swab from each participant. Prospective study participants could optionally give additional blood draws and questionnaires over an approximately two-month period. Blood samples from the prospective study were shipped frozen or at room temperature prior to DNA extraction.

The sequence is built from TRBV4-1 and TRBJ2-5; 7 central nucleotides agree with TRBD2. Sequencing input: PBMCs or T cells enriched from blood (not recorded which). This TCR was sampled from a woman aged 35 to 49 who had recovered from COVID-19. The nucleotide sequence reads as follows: TGCGCCAGCAGCCCGGGGAGGGGAGAGACCCAGTACTTC. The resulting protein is CASSPGRGETQYF.